This T cell receptor beta chain was profiled in a study of cytomegalovirus exposure and HLA in healthy donors. Study-wide findings and caveats: When analyzed later, the rates of TCR association showed variation by HLA locus, with DRB1 the most and HLA-C the fewest. Using a false discovery rate of 0.05, a later analysis showed that approximately 16,000 TCR beta sequences were associated with HLA alleles.

The count of this clone is one. As yet, its antigen is unknown. Vbeta (60) and Jbeta (13) primers were used in the PCR. Sequenced by immunoSEQ multiplex PCR; TCRdb stores in-frame clones only, minus some. The table has fewer than 200,000 clones, approximately 80% seen once. This CDR3 has 16 residues. The ends were cut back, 3 bases at V and 4 bases at J, with 15 bases in the middle. The germline gives CDR1 KGHSH, CDR2 LQKENI. The chain has TRBV18 and TRBJ2-2; D gene unclear. Sequences were obtained from PBMCs. The clonotype originates from a woman aged 18-29 years in good health and CMV-seronegative. CDR3 bases: TGTGCCAGCTCACCGCGACCGGGTTCGGGCACCGGGGAGCTGTTTTTT. Its translation: CASSPRPGSGTGELFF.